The next 8 T cell receptor beta chains were all read from a single sample in a study of T cells expressing NK-cell markers. From its re-call of the 5' RACE reads, TCRdb lists each CDR3 protein once, without DNA. This table holds roughly 300,000 distinct CDR3 sequences. Input material: blood T cells: a sorted CD56 or NKG2C T cell subset, CD4+ or CD8+ T cells, or bulk PBMC T cells (not recorded which). Source of these receptors: a woman aged 18 to 75 in good health.

The chain is built from TRBV9 and TRBJ2-3. The CDR3 runs 13 residues. Germline assignment: CDR1 SGDLS and CDR2 YYNGEE. The CDR3 is CASSGISADTQYF.

The chain uses TRBV4-2 and TRBJ2-7; with no DNA, the TCRdb D assignment of TRBD2 cannot be verified. Germline values: CDR1 LGHNA, CDR2 YNFKEQ. The CDR3 sequence is 19 residues long. The CDR3 protein is CASSARTRLAEFSPYEQYF.

The genes are TRBV12-3 or TRBV12-4 and TRBJ1-4; lacking DNA, the TRBD1 call made by TCRdb goes unchecked. The CDR3 length is 19 residues. The CDR3 is CASSSRPLGGRLTNEKLFF.

V gene TRBV5-1 combines with J gene TRBJ2-1; TCRdb's assignment of TRBD2 cannot be checked, as there is no DNA. The germline gives CDR1 SGHRS, CDR2 YFSETQ. The CDR3 runs 15 residues. The CDR3 loop is CASRETSGAYNEQFF.

The rearrangement uses TRBV12-3 or TRBV12-4 and TRBJ2-3; the D call from TCRdb, TRBD1, cannot be confirmed without DNA. There are 11 residues in the CDR3. This CDR3 is CASNLPGTQYF.

The chain recombines TRBV20-1 with TRBJ1-1; TCRdb's D call of TRBD1 is untestable without DNA. Germline V CDR1 and CDR2: DFQATT, SNEGSKA (reference sequence). The CDR3 length is 13 residues. The CDR3 protein is CSAGELGDTEAFF.

The rearrangement links TRBV6-4 to TRBJ2-1; lacking DNA, the TRBD2 call made by TCRdb goes unchecked. This CDR3 spans 15 amino acids. Germline V gene sequence: CDR1 MRHNA, CDR2 SNTAGT. Here the CDR3 reads CASSAGLAGEVEQFF.

V is TRBV3-1 and J is TRBJ2-2. The CDR3 sequence is 14 residues long. Germline V CDR1 and CDR2: LGHDT, YNNKEL (reference sequence). The CDR3 loop is CASSQAFWAGELFF.